These 24 T cell receptor beta chains were sequenced from one sample in a study of shared clonotypes between healthy human individuals. Profiled with immunoSEQ multiplex PCR; TCRdb holds only in-frame clones, not every one. The table includes about 1.1 million clones, around 77% detected once. Sequencing input: memory CD4+ T cells from PBMCs. Stated subset: CD45RA-negative fraction. Source of these receptors: a man younger than 35 in good health. Some clones in this sample may be carry-over from other donors' samples.

J is TRBJ1-3 and V is TRBV11-2, with a possible D match to TRBD1 (5 bases). The CDR3 loop spans 15 amino acids. V was shortened by 5 bases and J by 0 bases, with 11 bases between the two germline ends. CDR1 is SGHAT and CDR2 is FQNNGV in the germline V gene. For the CDR3, the DNA is TGTGCCAGCAGCCGGGGACGGAGCTCTGGAAACACCATATATTTT. Translated, it gives CASSRGRSSGNTIYF.

This clone is a singleton in its sample. The rearrangement joins TRBV2 to TRBJ2-3; 8 bases map to TRBD1. V was pared by 4 bases and J by 4 bases, with 7 bases of the junction left unmatched. The germline CDR1 and CDR2 sequences are SNHLY and FYNNEI. CDR3 size: 15 residues. The CDR3 reads CASSVDREPSDTQYF. CDR3 DNA: TGTGCCAGCAGTGTGGACAGGGAGCCCTCAGATACGCAGTATTTT.

Comments on this clone: Other DNA sequences within the sample encode an identical CDR3. V gene TRBV7-9 combines with J gene TRBJ1-4, with 12 bases identical to TRBD1. There are 14 residues in the CDR3. With V trimmed by 5 bases and J by 8 bases, 3 bases remained unmatched. Germline CDR1 and CDR2: SEHNR and FQNEAQ (reference sequence). The chain's CDR3 is CASSGDRGREKLFF. CDR3 bases: TGTGCCAGCAGCGGGGACAGGGGGCGGGAAAAACTGTTTTTT.

CDR3 protein: CASSQEPAAVLAETQYF. In DNA form, the CDR3 reads TGCGCCAGCAGCCAAGAGCCGGCAGCCGTGTTGGCAGAGACCCAGTACTTC. This chain connects TRBV4-3 to TRBJ2-5, with D unresolved. In germline, CDR1 is LGHNA, CDR2 YSLEER. This CDR3 has 17 residues. V was trimmed by 0 bases and J by 4 bases, leaving 18 bases between them.

The J gene is TRBJ1-1, the V gene TRBV6-6; TRBD1 matches 7 bases. J lost 5 bases, V lost 10 bases, and 10 bases had no gene match. Germline V gene data show CDR1 as MNHNY and CDR2 as SVGAGI (reference sequence). This CDR3 has 13 residues. The DNA for the CDR3 is TGTGCCAACACCATCCAGGGGGGGACTGAAGCTTTCTTT. This sequence encodes CANTIQGGTEAFF.

The chain joins TRBV7-6 to TRBJ2-1; TRBD2 matches 15 bases. The germline V gene has CDR1 SGHVS and CDR2 FNYEAQ. CDR3 length equals 17 residues. J lost 10 bases, V lost 5 bases, and 12 bases had no gene match. Written as DNA, the CDR3 is TGTGCCAGCAGCCCCCGCGAAAAAGGGACTAGCGGGAGGGAGCAGTTCTTC. It yields the protein CASSPREKGTSGREQFF. Supplemented by reference TRBV7-6 and TRBJ2-1, the full variable domain reads GAGVSQSPRYKVTKRGQDVALRCDPISGHVSLYWYRQALGQGPEFLTYFNYEAQQDKSGLPNDRFSAERPEGSISTLTIQRTEQRDSAMYRCASSPREKGTSGREQFFGPGTRLTVL.

On this clone itself: The same CDR3 can be traced to other DNA sequences in this sample. This sequence joins TRBV7-9 and TRBJ2-7; the match to TRBD2 covers 8 bases. V shed 5 bases and J 3 bases; nucleotides not matched to a gene: 9. Germline V gene data show CDR1 as SEHNR and CDR2 as FQNEAQ (reference sequence). This CDR3 has 15 residues. Written as DNA, the CDR3 is TGTGCCAGCAGCCCCGGGGGCGGGAGGAGCTACGAGCAGTACTTC. Its translation: CASSPGGGRSYEQYF.

The chain recombines TRBV10-3 with TRBJ2-2; D could derive from TRBD1 or TRBD2 (5 bases each). The CDR3 loop spans 13 amino acids. Germline CDR1 reads ENHRY; CDR2 reads SYGVKD. Trimming removed 11 bases from V and 1 base from J, with 11 bases in between. The CDR3 loop is CACRDQNTGELFF. The CDR3 DNA reads TGTGCCTGTCGGGACCAGAACACCGGGGAGCTGTTTTTT.

The chain recombines TRBV14 with TRBJ2-7, with TRBD2 as a possible D gene (6 bases). V dropped 5 bases and J dropped 3 bases, with 20 bases sitting between them. The germline CDR1 and CDR2 sequences are SGHDN and FVKESK. This CDR3 region has 16 residues. The CDR3 bases are TGTGCCAGCAGCTCAAGGAGGCGGGGAACTTACTACGAGCAGTACTTC. Translated: CASSSRRRGTYYEQYF.

This chain connects TRBV25-1 to TRBJ2-5; TRBD1 or TRBD2 may be the D gene (5 bases each). Trimming cost V 2 bases and J 0 bases, with 10 bases left between them. CDR1 is MGHDK and CDR2 is SYGVNS in the germline V gene. CDR3 length equals 15 residues. Written as DNA, the CDR3 is TGTGCCAGCAGTGAAGCGAAGGGACACCAAGAGACCCAGTACTTC. Amino acid sequence: CASSEAKGHQETQYF.

This clone was found once. The rearrangement links TRBV7-2 to TRBJ2-1; TRBD1 agrees at 10 bases. Germline V gene data show CDR1 as SGHTA and CDR2 as FQGNSA. The CDR3 has 19 residues. The ends lost 3 bases at V and 0 bases at J; junction bases unmatched: 11. This CDR3 reads CASSFPRQGAIGSYNEQFF. The CDR3 DNA reads as TGTGCCAGCAGCTTTCCGCGACAGGGGGCAATAGGCTCCTACAATGAGCAGTTCTTC.

V and J are TRBV19 and TRBJ1-1, with D perhaps TRBD1 (5 bases). The CDR3 totals 11 residues. Trimming pared 8 bases from V and 10 bases from J, leaving 14 bases between. Germline lookup yields CDR1 LNHDA and CDR2 SQIVND (reference sequence). Written as DNA, the CDR3 is TGTGCCAGTGGACTGCGGGGGGTAGCTTTCTTT. This sequence encodes CASGLRGVAFF.

The chain employs TRBV5-1 and TRBJ2-7; 7 bases fit TRBD2. This CDR3 has 15 residues. Germline V gene lookup returns CDR1 SGHRS and CDR2 YFSETQ. J gave up 1 base and V 4 bases, and 8 bases lay outside the gene matches. CDR3 sequence: CASSPRGAGSYEQYF. CDR3 DNA sequence: TGCGCCAGCAGCCCCCGAGGAGCGGGGTCCTACGAGCAGTACTTC.

The CDR3 spells CASRTRQGRFVHEQFF. The CDR3 coding sequence is TGTGCCAGCAGGACCCGACAGGGGAGGTTTGTCCATGAGCAGTTCTTC. V usage is TRBV2 and J usage is TRBJ2-1; 8 bases are shared with TRBD1. Germline loops: CDR1 SNHLY, CDR2 FYNNEI. V shed 6 bases, J shed 8 bases, and the junction held 15 bases outside the gene matches. The CDR3 contains 16 residues. Looking up the rest from reference TRBV2 and TRBJ2-1 gives the full variable domain: EPEVTQTPSHQVTQMGQEVILRCVPISNHLYFYWYRQILGQKVEFLVSFYNNEISEKSEIFDDQFSVERPDGSNFTLKIRSTKLEDSAMYFCASRTRQGRFVHEQFFGPGTRLTVL.

The V call is TRBV5-4, the J call TRBJ2-7; possible D gene TRBD2, 5 bases. V dropped 2 bases and J dropped 0 bases, with 15 bases sitting between them. The CDR3 is made up of 16 amino acids. Germline CDR1 is SGHNT and CDR2 is YYREEE (reference sequence). The CDR3 region is CASSLGLGVDSYEQYF. The CDR3 DNA is TGTGCCAGCAGCTTAGGACTCGGGGTTGACTCCTACGAGCAGTACTTC. Full variable domain (outside the CDR3, taken from reference TRBV5-4 and TRBJ2-7): ETGVTQSPTHLIKTRGQQVTLRCSSQSGHNTVSWYQQALGQGPQFIFQYYREEENGRGNFPPRFSGLQFPNYSSELNVNALELDDSALYLCASSLGLGVDSYEQYFGPGTRLTVT.

As to this clone: The same CDR3 can be traced to other DNA sequences in this sample. V gene TRBV11-3 combines with J gene TRBJ2-1; D is undetermined. Trimming cost V 1 base and J 6 bases, with 10 bases left between them. The CDR3 covers 14 residues. Germline CDR1 SGHNT, CDR2 YENEEA. The CDR3 DNA follows: TGTGCCAGCAGCTTAGGTCGGAGTTCCAATGAGCAGTTCTTC. This gives the protein CASSLGRSSNEQFF.

V usage is TRBV6-1 and J usage is TRBJ2-7; D unclear. V was cut by 6 bases and J by 1 base, with 4 bases left in between. CDR3 length: 11 amino acids. CDR1 is MNHNS, CDR2 SASEGT, per germline. CDR3 in DNA: TGTGCCAGCAGCCGGTCCTACGAGCAGTACTTC. It translates to CASSRSYEQYF.

This chain links TRBV5-5 with TRBJ2-7; no firm D call. Trimming left V 0 bases short and J 3 bases short, with 16 bases between. CDR1 SGHKS and CDR2 YYEKEE come from the germline V gene (reference sequence). The CDR3 contains 16 residues. CDR3: CASSLEWTASYYEQYF. The CDR3 DNA reads as TGTGCCAGCAGCTTGGAGTGGACGGCCAGCTACTACGAGCAGTACTTC.

The chain is built from TRBV9 and TRBJ2-5; 9 bases agree with TRBD1. The V gene end was trimmed by 0 bases and the J gene end by 2 bases; junction bases not matched to a gene: 2. CDR1 is SGDLS and CDR2 is YYNGEE in the germline V gene. The CDR3 sequence is 15 residues long. DNA of the CDR3: TGTGCCAGCAGCGTAGTTGGGACAGGGCAAGAGACCCAGTACTTC. Its translation is CASSVVGTGQETQYF.

CDR3 sequence reads: CASRTPGQSALFF. CDR3 bases: TGTGCCAGCAGGACTCCGGGACAGAGTGCCCTGTTCTTC. The chain employs TRBV6-5 and TRBJ2-1; 7 bases match TRBD1. With V trimmed by 6 bases and J by 15 bases, 14 bases remained unmatched. This CDR3 spans 13 amino acids. The germline CDR1 and CDR2 sequences are MNHEY and SVGAGI.

The V and J genes are TRBV28 and TRBJ1-4, with 7 bases matching TRBD1. The trim removed 10 bases at V and 4 bases at J, leaving 6 bases unmatched. Per germline, CDR1 MDHEN and CDR2 SYDVKM. This CDR3 is built from 13 residues. As DNA, the CDR3 is TGTGCCACTCCGAGGGACAGTAATGAAAAACTGTTTTTT. Amino acids: CATPRDSNEKLFF.

CDR3 coding DNA: TGTGCCAGCAGCTTACAACCGGCAAAACAGTACTTC. Translating gives CASSLQPAKQYF. V gene TRBV7-2 combines with J gene TRBJ2-7; D is unresolved. Trimming stripped 2 bases from V and 10 bases from J, with 12 bases between. The CDR3 sequence is 12 residues long. Germline V lookup: CDR1 SGHTA, CDR2 FQGNSA.

The rearrangement links TRBV2 to TRBJ1-5; D uncertain. The length of the CDR3 is 14 residues. CDR1 is SNHLY and CDR2 is FYNNEI in the germline V gene. V dropped 4 bases and J dropped 4 bases, with 11 bases sitting between them. DNA for the CDR3: TGTGCCAGCAGTGGTCGGACCGCGAATCAGCCCCAGCATTTT. This translates into CASSGRTANQPQHF. Filled out from reference TRBV2 and TRBJ1-5, the complete variable domain reads EPEVTQTPSHQVTQMGQEVILRCVPISNHLYFYWYRQILGQKVEFLVSFYNNEISEKSEIFDDQFSVERPDGSNFTLKIRSTKLEDSAMYFCASSGRTANQPQHFGDGTRLSIL.

The J gene is TRBJ2-3, the V gene TRBV15; 10 nucleotides line up with TRBD1. The germline V gene has CDR1 LNHNV and CDR2 YYDKDF (reference sequence). V was pared by 1 base and J by 3 bases, with 4 bases of the junction left unmatched. This CDR3 comprises 16 residues. The CDR3 loop reads CATSRGDRGLTDTQYF. CDR3 DNA: TGTGCCACCAGCAGAGGGGACAGGGGTTTGACAGATACGCAGTATTTT.